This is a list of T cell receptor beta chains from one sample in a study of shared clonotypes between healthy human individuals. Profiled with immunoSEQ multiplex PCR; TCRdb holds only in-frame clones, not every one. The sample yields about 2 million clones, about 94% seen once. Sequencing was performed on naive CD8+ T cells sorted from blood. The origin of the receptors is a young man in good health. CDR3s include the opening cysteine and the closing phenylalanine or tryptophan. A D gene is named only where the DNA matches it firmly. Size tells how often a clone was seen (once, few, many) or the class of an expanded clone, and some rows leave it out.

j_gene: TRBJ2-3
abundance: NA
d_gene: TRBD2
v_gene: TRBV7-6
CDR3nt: TGTGCCAGCAGCTTGGAGCGGGGGCCCTTGGGAGATACGCAGTATTTT
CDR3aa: CASSLERGPLGDTQYF

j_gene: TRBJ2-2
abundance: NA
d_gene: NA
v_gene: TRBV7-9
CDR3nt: TGTGCCAGCAGCTCATACAGGGGCGGAGGGGGCGACACCGGGGAGCTGTTTTTT
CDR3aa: CASSSYRGGGGDTGELFF

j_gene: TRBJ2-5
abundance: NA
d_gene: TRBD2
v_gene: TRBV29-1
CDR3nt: TGCAGCGTTGGGAGGGGAGGGCTAGAGACCCAGTACTTC
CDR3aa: CSVGRGGLETQYF

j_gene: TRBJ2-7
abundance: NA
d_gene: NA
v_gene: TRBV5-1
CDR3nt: TGCGCCAGCAGCTTGGACCCAGGAACCTACGAGCAGTACTTC
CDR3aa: CASSLDPGTYEQYF

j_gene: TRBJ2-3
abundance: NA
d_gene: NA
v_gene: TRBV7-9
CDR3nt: TGTGCCAGCAGCCAAGGGGCAGATACGCAGTATTTT
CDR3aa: CASSQGADTQYF

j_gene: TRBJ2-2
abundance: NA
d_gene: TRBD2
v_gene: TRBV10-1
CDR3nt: TGCGCCAGCAGTGAGTCGGCTAGCGGGACGTACACCGGGGAGCTGTTTTTT
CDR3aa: CASSESASGTYTGELFF

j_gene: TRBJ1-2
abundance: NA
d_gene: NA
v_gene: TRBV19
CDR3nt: TGTGCCAGTATACCCGCCGGCAACCACTATGGCTACACCTTC
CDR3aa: CASIPAGNHYGYTF

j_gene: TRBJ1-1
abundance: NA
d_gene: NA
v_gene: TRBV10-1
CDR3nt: TGCGCCAGCAGGGACAAGATGAACACTGAAGCTTTCTTT
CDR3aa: CASRDKMNTEAFF

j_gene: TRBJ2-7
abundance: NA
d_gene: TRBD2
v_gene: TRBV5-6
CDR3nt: TGTGCCAGCAGCTTGGGGGCTAGCGGGAGAAACTACGAGCAGTACTTC
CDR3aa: CASSLGASGRNYEQYF

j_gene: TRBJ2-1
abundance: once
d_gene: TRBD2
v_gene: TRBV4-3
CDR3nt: TGCGCCAGCAGCGGAACTAGCGGAGAGACATACAATGAGCAGTTCTTC
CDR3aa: CASSGTSGETYNEQFF

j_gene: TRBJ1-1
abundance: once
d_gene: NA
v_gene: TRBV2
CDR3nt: TGTGCCAGCATCCCGATGGGGGGATTCACTATGAACACTGAAGCTTTCTTT
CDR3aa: CASIPMGGFTMNTEAFF

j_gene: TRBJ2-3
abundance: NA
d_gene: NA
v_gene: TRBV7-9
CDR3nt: TGTGCCAGCAGCTTTCCCCATACGCAGTATTTT
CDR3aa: CASSFPHTQYF

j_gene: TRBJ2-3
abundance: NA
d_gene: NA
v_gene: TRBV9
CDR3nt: TGTGCCAGCAGCCTATACTTGGGCACAGATACGCAGTATTTT
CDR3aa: CASSLYLGTDTQYF

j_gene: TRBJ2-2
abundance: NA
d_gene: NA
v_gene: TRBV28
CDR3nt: TGTGCCAGCAGTTTAACAGGAACCGGGGAGCTGTTTTTT
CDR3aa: CASSLTGTGELFF

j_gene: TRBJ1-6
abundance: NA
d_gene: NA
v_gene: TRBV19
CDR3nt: TGTGCCAGTAGTATAGTTCCCCAGAAGTCACCCCTCCACTTT
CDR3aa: CASSIVPQKSPLHF

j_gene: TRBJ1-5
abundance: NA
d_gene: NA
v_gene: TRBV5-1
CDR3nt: TGCGCCAGCAGCTTGGGGGGCACCAATCAGCCCCAGCATTTT
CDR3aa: CASSLGGTNQPQHF

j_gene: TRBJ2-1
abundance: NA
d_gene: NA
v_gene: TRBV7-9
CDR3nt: TGTGCCAGCGCCGATCTCTCCTACAATGAGCAGTTCTTC
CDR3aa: CASADLSYNEQFF

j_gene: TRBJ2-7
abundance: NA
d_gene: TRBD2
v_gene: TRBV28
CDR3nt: TGTGCCAGCAGTGCCGGGACTAGCGGGAACCATCGTAATTACGAGCAGTACTTC
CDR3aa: CASSAGTSGNHRNYEQYF

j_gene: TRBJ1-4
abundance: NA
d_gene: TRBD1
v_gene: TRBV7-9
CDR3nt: TGTGCCATCTGGGACAGAACTGCAACTAATGAAAAACTGTTTTTT
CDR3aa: CAIWDRTATNEKLFF

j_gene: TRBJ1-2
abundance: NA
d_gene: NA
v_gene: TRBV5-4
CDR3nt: TGTGCCAGCAGCTCCACGGACGTCTCGGGAGGCTACACCTTC
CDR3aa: CASSSTDVSGGYTF

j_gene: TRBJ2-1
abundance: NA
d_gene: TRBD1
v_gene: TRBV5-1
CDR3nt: TGCGCCAGCGGGGACAGGGGCAGCTCCTACAATGAGCAGTTCTTC
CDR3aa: CASGDRGSSYNEQFF

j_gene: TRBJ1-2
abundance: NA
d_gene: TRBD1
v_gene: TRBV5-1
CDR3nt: TGCGCCAGCAGAAAGACAGGGGGCGCCCCGGGAGGCTACACCTTC
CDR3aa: CASRKTGGAPGGYTF

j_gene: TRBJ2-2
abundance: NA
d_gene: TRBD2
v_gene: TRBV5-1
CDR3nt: TGCGCCAGCAGCTTGAGCGGGGGGCAGAACACCGGGGAGCTGTTTTTT
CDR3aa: CASSLSGGQNTGELFF

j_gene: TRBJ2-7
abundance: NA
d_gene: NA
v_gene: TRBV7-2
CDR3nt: TGTGCCAGCAGCTTAGCGCTGTACCAACTAGGCGAGCAGTACTTC
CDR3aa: CASSLALYQLGEQYF

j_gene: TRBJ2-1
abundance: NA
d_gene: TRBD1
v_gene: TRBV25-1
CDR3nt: TGTGCCAGCAGTGAAAGGCTCGGGACAGGGGGTTACAATGAGCAGTTCTTC
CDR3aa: CASSERLGTGGYNEQFF

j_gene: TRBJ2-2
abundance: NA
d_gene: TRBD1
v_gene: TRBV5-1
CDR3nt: TGCGCCAGCAGTCCCGGGACAGATAACACCGGGGAGCTGTTTTTT
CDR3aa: CASSPGTDNTGELFF

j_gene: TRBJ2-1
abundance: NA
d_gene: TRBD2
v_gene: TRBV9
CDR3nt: TGTGCCAGCAGCGTTCTCAGCGGGACTAGCGGCAATGAGCAGTTCTTC
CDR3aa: CASSVLSGTSGNEQFF

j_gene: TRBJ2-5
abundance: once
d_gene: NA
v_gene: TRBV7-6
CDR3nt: TGTGCCAGCAGCCCAGACAGGAACGGAGAGACCCAGTACTTC
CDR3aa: CASSPDRNGETQYF

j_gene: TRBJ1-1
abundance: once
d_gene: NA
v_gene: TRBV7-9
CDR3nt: TGTGCCAGCAGACCGGGACAAATCTTTGGGGGCACTGAAGCTTTCTTT
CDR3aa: CASRPGQIFGGTEAFF

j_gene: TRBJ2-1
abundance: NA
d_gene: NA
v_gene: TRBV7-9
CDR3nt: TGTGCCAGCAGCTTAGCTGGAACGGACCTCTACAATGAGCAGTTCTTC
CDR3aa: CASSLAGTDLYNEQFF

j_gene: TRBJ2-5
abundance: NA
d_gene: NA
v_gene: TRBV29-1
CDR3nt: TGCAGCGTTGAAGGCGGCTACCAAGAGACCCAGTACTTC
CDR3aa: CSVEGGYQETQYF

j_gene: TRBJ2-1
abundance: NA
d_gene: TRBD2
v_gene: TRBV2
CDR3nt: TGTGCCAGCAGTGAAGTTGGTTTCGGGACTAGCGGGAGAGATGAGCAGTTCTTC
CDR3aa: CASSEVGFGTSGRDEQFF

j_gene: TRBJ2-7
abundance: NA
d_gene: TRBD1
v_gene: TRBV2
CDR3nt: TGTGCCAGCAGTGAGTATTCGGGACAGGGGATCTACGAGCAGTACTTC
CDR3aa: CASSEYSGQGIYEQYF

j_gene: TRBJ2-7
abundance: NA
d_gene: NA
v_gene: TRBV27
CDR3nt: TGTGCCAGCAGCCCCACAGGCGGTTACGAGCAGTACTTC
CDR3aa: CASSPTGGYEQYF

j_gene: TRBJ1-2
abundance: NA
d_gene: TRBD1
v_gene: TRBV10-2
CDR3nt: TGCGCCAGCAGTGATTTCCAGGGGGCCATTACGTTC
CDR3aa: CASSDFQGAITF

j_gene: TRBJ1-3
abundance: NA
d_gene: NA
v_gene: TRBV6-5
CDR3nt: TGTGCCAGCAGACTCGATGAGTCAGGAAACACCATATATTTT
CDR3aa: CASRLDESGNTIYF

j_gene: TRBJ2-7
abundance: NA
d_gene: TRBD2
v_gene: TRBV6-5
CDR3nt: TGTGCCAGCAGTTACTCTGCTAGCGGGAGCTACGAGCAGTACTTC
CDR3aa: CASSYSASGSYEQYF